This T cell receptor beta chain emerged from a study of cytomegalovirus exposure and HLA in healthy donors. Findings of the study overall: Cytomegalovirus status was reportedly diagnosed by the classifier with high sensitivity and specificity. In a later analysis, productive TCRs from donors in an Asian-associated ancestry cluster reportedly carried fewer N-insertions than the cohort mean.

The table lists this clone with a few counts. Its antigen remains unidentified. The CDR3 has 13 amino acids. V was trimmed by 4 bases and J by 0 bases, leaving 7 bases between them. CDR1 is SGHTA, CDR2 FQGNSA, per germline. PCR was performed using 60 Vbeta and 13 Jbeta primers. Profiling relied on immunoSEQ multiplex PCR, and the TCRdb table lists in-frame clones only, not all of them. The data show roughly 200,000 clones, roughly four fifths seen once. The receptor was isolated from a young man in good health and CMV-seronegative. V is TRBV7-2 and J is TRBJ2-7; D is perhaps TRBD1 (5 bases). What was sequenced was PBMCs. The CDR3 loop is CASSYGHSYEQYF. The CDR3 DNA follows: TGTGCCAGCAGCTACGGACACTCCTACGAGCAGTACTTC.